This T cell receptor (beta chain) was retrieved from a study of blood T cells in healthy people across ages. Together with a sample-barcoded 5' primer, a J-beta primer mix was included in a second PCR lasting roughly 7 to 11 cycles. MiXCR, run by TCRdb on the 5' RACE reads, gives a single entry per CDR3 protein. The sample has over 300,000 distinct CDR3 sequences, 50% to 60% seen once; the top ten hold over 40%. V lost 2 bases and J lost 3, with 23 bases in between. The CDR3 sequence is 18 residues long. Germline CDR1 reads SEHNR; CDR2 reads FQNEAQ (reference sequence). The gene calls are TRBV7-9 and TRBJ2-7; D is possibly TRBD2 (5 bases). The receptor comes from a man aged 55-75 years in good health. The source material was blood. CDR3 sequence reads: CASSLMAPDPRRLYEQYF. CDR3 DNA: TGTGCCAGCAGCTTAATGGCCCCCGATCCTCGGAGGCTCTACGAGCAGTACTTC.